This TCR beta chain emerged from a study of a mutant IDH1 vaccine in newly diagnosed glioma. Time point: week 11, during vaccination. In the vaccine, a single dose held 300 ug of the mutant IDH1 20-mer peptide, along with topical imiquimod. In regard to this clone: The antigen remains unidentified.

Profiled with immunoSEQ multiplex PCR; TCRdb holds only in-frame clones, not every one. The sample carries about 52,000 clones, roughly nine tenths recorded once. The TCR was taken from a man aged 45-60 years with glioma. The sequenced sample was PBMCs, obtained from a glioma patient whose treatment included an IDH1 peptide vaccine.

The CDR3 DNA reads as TGTGCCAGCAGCAGAGACAGGATAGGGGAGCTGTTTTTT. This gives the protein CASSRDRIGELFF. This chain connects TRBV5-5 to TRBJ2-2; D is possibly TRBD1 (6 bases). Germline-derived CDR1 and CDR2 are SGHKS and YYEKEE (reference sequence). Trimming shortened V by 4 bases and J by 8 bases, and 12 bases separated the two germline ends. The CDR3 is made up of 13 amino acids.